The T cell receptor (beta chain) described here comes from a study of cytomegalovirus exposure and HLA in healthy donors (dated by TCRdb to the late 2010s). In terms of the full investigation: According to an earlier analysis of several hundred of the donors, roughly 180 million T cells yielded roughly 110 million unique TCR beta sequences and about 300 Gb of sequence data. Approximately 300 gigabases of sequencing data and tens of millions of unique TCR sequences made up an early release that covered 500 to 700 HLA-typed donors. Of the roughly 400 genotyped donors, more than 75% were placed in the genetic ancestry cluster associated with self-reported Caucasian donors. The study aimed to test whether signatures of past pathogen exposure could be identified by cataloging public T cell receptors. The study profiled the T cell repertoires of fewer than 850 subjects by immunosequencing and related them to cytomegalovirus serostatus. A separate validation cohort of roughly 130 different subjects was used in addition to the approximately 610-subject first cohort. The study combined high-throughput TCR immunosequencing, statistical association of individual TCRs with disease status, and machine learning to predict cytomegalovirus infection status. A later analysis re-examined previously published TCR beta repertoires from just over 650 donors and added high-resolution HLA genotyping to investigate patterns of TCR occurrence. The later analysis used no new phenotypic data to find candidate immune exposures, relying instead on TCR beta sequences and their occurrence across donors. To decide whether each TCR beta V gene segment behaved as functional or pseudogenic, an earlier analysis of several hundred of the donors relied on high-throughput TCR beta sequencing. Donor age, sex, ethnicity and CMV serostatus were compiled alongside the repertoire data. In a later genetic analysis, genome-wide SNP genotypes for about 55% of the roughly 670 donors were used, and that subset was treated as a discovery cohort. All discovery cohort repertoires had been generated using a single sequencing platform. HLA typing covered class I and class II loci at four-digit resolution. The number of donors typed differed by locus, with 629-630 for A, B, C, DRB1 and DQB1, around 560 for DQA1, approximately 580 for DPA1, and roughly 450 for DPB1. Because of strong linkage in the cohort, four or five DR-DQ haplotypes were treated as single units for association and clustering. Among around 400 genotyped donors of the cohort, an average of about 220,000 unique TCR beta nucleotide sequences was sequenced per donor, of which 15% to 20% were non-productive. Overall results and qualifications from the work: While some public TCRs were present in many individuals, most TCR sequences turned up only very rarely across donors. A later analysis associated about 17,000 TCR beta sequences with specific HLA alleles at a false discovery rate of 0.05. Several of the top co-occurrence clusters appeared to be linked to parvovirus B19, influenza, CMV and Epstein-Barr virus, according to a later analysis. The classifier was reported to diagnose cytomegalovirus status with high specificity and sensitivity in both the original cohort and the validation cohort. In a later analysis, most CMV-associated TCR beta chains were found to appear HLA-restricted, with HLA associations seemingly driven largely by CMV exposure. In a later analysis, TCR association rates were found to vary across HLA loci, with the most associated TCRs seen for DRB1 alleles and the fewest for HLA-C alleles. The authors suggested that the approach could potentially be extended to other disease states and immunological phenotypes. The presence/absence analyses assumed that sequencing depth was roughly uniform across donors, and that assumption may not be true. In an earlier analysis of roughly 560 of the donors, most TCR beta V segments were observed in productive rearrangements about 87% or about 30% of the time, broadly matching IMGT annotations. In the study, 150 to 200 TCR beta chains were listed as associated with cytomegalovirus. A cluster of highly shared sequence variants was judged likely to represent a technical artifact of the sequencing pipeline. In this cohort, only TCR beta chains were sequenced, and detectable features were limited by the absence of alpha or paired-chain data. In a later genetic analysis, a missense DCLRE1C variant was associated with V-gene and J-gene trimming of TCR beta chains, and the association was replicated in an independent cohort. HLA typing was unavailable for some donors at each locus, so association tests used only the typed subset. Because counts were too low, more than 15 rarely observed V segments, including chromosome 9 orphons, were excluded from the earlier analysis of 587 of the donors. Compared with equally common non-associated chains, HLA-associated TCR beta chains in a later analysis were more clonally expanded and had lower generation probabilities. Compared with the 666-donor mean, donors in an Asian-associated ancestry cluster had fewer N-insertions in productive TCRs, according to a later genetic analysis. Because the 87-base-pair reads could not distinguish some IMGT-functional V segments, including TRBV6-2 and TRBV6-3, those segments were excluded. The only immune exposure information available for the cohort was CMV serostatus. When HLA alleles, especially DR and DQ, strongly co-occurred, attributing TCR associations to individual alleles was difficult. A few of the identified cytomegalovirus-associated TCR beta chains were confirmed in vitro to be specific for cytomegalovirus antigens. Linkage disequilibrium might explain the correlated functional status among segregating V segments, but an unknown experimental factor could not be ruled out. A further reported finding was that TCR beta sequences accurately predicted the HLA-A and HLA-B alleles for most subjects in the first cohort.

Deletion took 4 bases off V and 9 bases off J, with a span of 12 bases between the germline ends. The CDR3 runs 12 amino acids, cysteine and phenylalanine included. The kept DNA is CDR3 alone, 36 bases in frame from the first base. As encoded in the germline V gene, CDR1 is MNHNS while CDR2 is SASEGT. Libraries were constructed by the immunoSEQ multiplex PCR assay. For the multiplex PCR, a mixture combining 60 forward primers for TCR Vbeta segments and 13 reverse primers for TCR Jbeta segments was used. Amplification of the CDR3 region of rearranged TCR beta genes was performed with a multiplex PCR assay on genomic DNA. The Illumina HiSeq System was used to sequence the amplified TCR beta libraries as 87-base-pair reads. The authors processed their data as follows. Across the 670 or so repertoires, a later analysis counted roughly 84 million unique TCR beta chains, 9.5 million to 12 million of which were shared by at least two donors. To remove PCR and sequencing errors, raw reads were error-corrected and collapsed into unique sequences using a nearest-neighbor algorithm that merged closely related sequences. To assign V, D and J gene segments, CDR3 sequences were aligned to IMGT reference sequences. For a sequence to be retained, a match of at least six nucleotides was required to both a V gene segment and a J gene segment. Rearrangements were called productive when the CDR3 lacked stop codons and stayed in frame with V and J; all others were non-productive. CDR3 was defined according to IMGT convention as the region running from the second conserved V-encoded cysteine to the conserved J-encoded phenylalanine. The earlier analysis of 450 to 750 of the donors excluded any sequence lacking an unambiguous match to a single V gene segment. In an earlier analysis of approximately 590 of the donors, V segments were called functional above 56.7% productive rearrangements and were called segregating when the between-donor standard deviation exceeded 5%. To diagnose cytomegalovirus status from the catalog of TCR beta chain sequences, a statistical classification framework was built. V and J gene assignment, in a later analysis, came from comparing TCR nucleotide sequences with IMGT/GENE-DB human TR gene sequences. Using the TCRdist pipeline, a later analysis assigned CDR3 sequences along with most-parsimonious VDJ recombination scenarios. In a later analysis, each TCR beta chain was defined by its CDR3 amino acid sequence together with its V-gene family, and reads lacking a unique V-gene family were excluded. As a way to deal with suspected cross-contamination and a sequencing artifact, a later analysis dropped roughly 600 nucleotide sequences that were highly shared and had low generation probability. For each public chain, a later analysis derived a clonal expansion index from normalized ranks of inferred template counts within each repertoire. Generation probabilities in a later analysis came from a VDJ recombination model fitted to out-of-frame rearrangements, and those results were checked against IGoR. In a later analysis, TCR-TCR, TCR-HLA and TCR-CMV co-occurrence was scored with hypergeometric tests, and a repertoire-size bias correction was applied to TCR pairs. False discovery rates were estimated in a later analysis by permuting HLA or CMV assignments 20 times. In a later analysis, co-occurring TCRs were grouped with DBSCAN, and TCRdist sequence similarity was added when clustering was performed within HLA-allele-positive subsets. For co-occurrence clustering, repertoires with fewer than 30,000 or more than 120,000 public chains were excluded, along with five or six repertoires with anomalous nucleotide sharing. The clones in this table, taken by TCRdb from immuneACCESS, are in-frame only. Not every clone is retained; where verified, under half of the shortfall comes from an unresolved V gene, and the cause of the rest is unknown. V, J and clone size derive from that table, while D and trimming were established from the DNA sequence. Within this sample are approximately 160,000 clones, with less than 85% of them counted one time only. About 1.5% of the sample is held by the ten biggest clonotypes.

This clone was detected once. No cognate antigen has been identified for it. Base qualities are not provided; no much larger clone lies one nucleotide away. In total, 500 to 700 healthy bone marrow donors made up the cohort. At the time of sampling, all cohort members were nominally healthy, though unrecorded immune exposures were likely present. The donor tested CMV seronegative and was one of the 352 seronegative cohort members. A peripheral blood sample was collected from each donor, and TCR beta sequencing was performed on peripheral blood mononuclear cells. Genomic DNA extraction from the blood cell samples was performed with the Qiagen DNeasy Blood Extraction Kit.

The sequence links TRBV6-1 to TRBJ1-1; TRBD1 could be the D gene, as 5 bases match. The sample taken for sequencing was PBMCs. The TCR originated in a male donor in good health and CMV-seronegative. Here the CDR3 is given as CASSAGGSQAFF. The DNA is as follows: TGTGCCAGCAGTGCGGGGGGGTCCCAAGCTTTCTTT.